This T cell receptor (beta chain) was sequenced during a study of blood T cell repertoires in COVID-19. Some clones are missing from TCRdb's copy, which holds only in-frame ones; the method was immunoSEQ multiplex PCR. The table has 200,000 to 250,000 clones, 75% to 85% seen once; the top ten hold roughly 2.2%. V was pared by 0 bases and J by 0 bases, with 5 bases of the junction left unmatched. The length of the CDR3 is 16 residues. Germline CDR1 reads SGHDT; CDR2 reads YYEEEE. The TCR sequence derives from a woman between 70 and 85 years old with COVID-19, enrolled during active disease. The rearrangement joins TRBV5-6 to TRBJ1-1, with 7 bases matching TRBD1. The sequencing sample was made of peripheral blood. CDR3 coding DNA: TGTGCCAGCAGCTTGGGACTGACAGGGATGAACACTGAAGCTTTCTTT. It specifies CASSLGLTGMNTEAFF.